A single sample is the source of the 16 T cell receptor beta chains below, sequenced in a study of T cells after yellow fever vaccination. TCRdb passed the 5' RACE reads through MiXCR, listing each CDR3 protein once. Of under 600,000 distinct CDR3 sequences listed, about 13% are singletons. Here the sequenced sample was PBMCs, taken on the day of the yellow fever booster vaccination. The receptors were sampled from a man aged 25-40 years who received the YFV17D yellow fever vaccine.

This clonotype was observed many times. V is TRBV7-2 and J is TRBJ1-2; no firm D call. V dropped 0 bases and J dropped 5 bases, with 4 bases sitting between them. The CDR3 runs to 12 residues. Germline V CDR1 and CDR2: SGHTA, FQGNSA. This CDR3 is CASSLAAYGYTF. The CDR3 DNA is TGTGCCAGCAGCTTAGCGGCGTATGGCTACACCTTC.

This chain links TRBV7-6 with TRBJ2-3; unclear D gene. The CDR3 is 14 amino acids. The V gene's germline CDR1 is SGHVS and CDR2 FNYEAQ. The ends were cut back, 1 base at V and 3 bases at J, with 8 bases in the middle. CDR3 sequence: CASSLGPQTDTQYF. CDR3 bases: TGTGCCAGCAGCTTAGGACCTCAGACAGATACGCAGTATTTT.

The chain employs TRBV20-1 and TRBJ2-7; D possibly corresponds to TRBD2 (6 bases). Trimming left V 3 bases short and J 5 bases short, with 8 bases between. The CDR3 runs 11 residues. CDR1 is DFQATT and CDR2 is SNEGSKA in the germline V gene (reference sequence). This CDR3 reads CSARTRDEQYF. CDR3 nucleotide sequence: TGCAGTGCTAGGACTAGGGACGAGCAGTACTTC.

This clonotype has only a few counts. The rearrangement links TRBV4-3 to TRBJ2-5; 9 bases align to TRBD2. The CDR3 totals 16 residues. With V trimmed by 2 bases and J by 1 base, 5 bases remained unmatched. CDR1 LGHNA and CDR2 YSLEER come from the germline V gene. Here the CDR3 reads CASSQQLAGGQETQYF. CDR3 DNA sequence: TGCGCCAGCAGCCAACAACTAGCGGGTGGCCAAGAGACCCAGTACTTC.

This clonotype has a handful of counts. The chain recombines TRBV5-1 with TRBJ2-3, with 11 bases lining up with TRBD2. Per germline, CDR1 SGHRS and CDR2 YFSETQ. This CDR3 contains 20 residues. Trimming cost V 4 bases and J 0 bases; bases outside gene matches: 16. The CDR3 loop is CASSPRLTSGKGNSTDTQYF. DNA of the CDR3: TGCGCCAGCAGCCCGCGGTTGACTAGCGGGAAGGGTAATAGCACAGATACGCAGTATTTT.

This clonotype was seen a handful of times. The gene calls are TRBV6-1 and TRBJ2-7; 10 bases align to TRBD2. The CDR3 has 17 residues. Germline V gives CDR1 MNHNS, CDR2 SASEGT. Unmatched junction bases numbered 16, after V lost 5 bases and J lost 6 bases. CDR3: CASSILPPSGSRVEQYF. Written as DNA, the CDR3 is TGTGCCAGCAGTATCCTCCCTCCTAGCGGGAGTCGGGTCGAGCAGTACTTC.

This clonotype was seen many times. This chain links TRBV19 with TRBJ1-5; tentatively, D is TRBD1 (5 bases). V lost 8 bases and J lost 6, with 14 bases in between. Germline V gives CDR1 LNHDA, CDR2 SQIVND (reference sequence). The CDR3 runs 13 residues. CDR3 residues: CASGRGFGQPQHF. The CDR3 region has the DNA TGTGCCAGTGGAAGGGGCTTTGGTCAGCCCCAGCATTTT.

This chain uses TRBV5-1 with TRBJ1-4; tentatively, D is TRBD1 (6 bases). Germline V gene lookup returns CDR1 SGHRS and CDR2 YFSETQ. This CDR3 region has 15 residues. Trimming shortened V by 0 bases and J by 5 bases, and 11 bases separated the two germline ends. DNA for the CDR3: TGCGCCAGCAGCTTGGAACAGGGAGGGAATGAAAAACTGTTTTTT. It codes for CASSLEQGGNEKLFF.

The CDR3 DNA is TGCAGTGCTAGCGGGAGGGATGGGGTGTTTTTT. As protein: CSASGRDGVFF. The gene calls are TRBV20-1 and TRBJ2-2; 8 bases map to TRBD2. This CDR3 spans 11 amino acids. V shed 3 bases, J shed 15 bases, and the junction held 6 bases outside the gene matches. Germline assignment: CDR1 DFQATT and CDR2 SNEGSKA (reference sequence).

In its sample, this clonotype was seen a few times. The V and J genes are TRBV25-1 and TRBJ2-5; D is possibly TRBD2 (7 bases). CDR3 length: 12 residues. The V gene lost 6 bases and the J gene lost 4 bases, with 9 bases spanning the gap. Germline CDR1 and CDR2: MGHDK and SYGVNS. CDR3 sequence: CASRRGLETQYF. The DNA for the CDR3 is TGTGCCAGCAGGCGGGGGCTAGAGACCCAGTACTTC.

V gene TRBV7-2 combines with J gene TRBJ1-6; TRBD1 aligns across 8 bases. V was pared by 2 bases and J by 3 bases, with 6 bases of the junction left unmatched. Looked up from germline, CDR1 is SGHTA and CDR2 is FQGNSA. The CDR3 has 17 residues. As DNA, the CDR3 is TGTGCCAGCAGCTTACAAGTGGGACAGGTCTATAATTCACCCCTCCACTTT. Its translation is CASSLQVGQVYNSPLHF.

This chain joins TRBV20-1 and TRBJ2-7; the D is unclear. The CDR3 loop spans 15 amino acids. Germline V gene data show CDR1 as DFQATT and CDR2 as SNEGSKA (reference sequence). Between the trimmed V and J ends, which lost 0 bases and 0 bases, there was a span of 12 bases. CDR3 residues: CSARDSGSVSYEQYF. CDR3 nucleotides: TGCAGTGCTAGAGATTCCGGCAGTGTCTCCTACGAGCAGTACTTC.

The chain couples TRBV20-1 to TRBJ2-7, with D uncertain. From germline, CDR1 is DFQATT and CDR2 SNEGSKA (reference sequence). The CDR3 is made up of 14 amino acids. Trimming removed 1 base at V and 2 bases at J, with 12 bases between. The CDR3 DNA reads as TGCAGTGCTAGAGTCGGCGACATCGCCTACGAGCAGTACTTC. Translating it yields CSARVGDIAYEQYF.

The chain employs TRBV12-3 or TRBV12-4 and TRBJ2-3; D ambiguous. V lost 6 bases to trimming and J lost 6 bases, with 16 bases between them. The CDR3 covers 14 residues. As DNA, the CDR3 is TGTGCCAGCAGCTCGCCCTCTTCGGGTGATACGCAGTATTTT. This codes for CASSSPSSGDTQYF.

This chain links TRBV9 with TRBJ2-7, with 9 bases that match TRBD1. J was trimmed by 4 bases and V by 0 bases; bases with no gene match: 2. The CDR3 totals 14 residues. From germline, CDR1 is SGDLS and CDR2 YYNGEE. The CDR3 region has the DNA TGTGCCAGCAGCGTAGAAGGGACAGGGTACGAGCAGTACTTC. Protein sequence: CASSVEGTGYEQYF.

In this sample, this clonotype turned up a few times. This chain joins TRBV20-1 and TRBJ2-5, with D perhaps TRBD2 (6 bases). Germline loops: CDR1 DFQATT, CDR2 SNEGSKA (reference sequence). Trimming shortened V by 3 bases and J by 5 bases, and 13 bases separated the two germline ends. The CDR3 length is 13 residues. The CDR3, as DNA: TGCAGTGCTAGGCCCGGGAGCGACGAGACCCAGTACTTC. Translating it yields CSARPGSDETQYF.